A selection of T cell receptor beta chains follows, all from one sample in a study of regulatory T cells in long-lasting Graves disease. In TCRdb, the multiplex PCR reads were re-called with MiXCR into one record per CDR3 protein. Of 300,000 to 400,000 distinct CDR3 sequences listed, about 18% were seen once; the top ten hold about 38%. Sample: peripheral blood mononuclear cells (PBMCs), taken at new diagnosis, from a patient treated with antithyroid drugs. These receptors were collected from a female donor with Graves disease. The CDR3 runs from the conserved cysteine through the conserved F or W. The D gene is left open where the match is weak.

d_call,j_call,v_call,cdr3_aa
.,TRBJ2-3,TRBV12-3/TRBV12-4,CASLLNLDTQYF
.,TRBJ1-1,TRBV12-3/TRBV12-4,CASSLWQGLGAAEAFF
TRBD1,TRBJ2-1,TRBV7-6,CASSIGQGANEQFF
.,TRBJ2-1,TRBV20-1,CSSHGSSYNEQFF
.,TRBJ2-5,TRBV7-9,CASSSWTRDQETQYF
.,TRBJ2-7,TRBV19,CASSTAAEAYEQYF
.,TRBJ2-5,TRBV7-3,CISSLGGGGQETQYF
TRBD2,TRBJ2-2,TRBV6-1,CASSASSGPNTGELFF
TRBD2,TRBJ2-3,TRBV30,CAWTPLGPGLADTQYF
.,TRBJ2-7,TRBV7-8,CASSLGPGTELYEQYF
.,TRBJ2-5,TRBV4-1,CASSQVVMETQYF
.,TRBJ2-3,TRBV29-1,CSVERTALWDTQYF
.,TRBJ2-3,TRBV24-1,CATSDPGQDTQYF
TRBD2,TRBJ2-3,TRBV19,CASSRSGSADTQYF
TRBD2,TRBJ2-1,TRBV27,CASSLYGGSGSYEQFF
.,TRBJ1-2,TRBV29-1,CSSGGAYGYTF
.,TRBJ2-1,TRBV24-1,CATRLGRSDEQFF
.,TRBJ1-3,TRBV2,CASSLGRISSGNTIYF
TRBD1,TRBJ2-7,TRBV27,CASKARGPIGPYEQYF
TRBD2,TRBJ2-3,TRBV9,CASSVGGGSHPDTQYF
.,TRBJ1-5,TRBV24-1,CATSVDSNQPQHF
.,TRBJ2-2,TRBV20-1,CSARLKTGLFF
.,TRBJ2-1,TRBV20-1,CSARDNARGGTYNEQFF
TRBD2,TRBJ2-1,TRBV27,CASSPGTSDYNEQFF
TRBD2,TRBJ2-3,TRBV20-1,CSASPLAGARFTDTQYF
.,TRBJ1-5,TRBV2,CASSEGTGYQPQHF
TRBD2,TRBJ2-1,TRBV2,CASSGGLAGANEQFF
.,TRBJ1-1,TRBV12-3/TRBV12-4,CASSLGRLGLGMNTEAFF
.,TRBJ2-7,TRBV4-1,CASSQVGWGISYEQYF
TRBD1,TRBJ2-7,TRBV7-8,CASSPDRGPYEQYF
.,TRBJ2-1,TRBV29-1,CSVVREPLGEQFF
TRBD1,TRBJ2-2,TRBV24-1,CATSDLAQGANTGELFF
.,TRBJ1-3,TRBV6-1,CASRPVLSGNTIYF
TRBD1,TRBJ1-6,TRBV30,CAWTRTGGPPLHF
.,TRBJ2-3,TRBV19,CASSRGLTDTQYF
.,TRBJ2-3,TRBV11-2,CASSLGGTGFPTQYF
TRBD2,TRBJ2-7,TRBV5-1,CASSLVPTSGRSYEQYF
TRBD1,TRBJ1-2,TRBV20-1,CSAPGTGVSDYGYTF
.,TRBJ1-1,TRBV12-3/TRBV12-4,CASSLQAYTEAFF